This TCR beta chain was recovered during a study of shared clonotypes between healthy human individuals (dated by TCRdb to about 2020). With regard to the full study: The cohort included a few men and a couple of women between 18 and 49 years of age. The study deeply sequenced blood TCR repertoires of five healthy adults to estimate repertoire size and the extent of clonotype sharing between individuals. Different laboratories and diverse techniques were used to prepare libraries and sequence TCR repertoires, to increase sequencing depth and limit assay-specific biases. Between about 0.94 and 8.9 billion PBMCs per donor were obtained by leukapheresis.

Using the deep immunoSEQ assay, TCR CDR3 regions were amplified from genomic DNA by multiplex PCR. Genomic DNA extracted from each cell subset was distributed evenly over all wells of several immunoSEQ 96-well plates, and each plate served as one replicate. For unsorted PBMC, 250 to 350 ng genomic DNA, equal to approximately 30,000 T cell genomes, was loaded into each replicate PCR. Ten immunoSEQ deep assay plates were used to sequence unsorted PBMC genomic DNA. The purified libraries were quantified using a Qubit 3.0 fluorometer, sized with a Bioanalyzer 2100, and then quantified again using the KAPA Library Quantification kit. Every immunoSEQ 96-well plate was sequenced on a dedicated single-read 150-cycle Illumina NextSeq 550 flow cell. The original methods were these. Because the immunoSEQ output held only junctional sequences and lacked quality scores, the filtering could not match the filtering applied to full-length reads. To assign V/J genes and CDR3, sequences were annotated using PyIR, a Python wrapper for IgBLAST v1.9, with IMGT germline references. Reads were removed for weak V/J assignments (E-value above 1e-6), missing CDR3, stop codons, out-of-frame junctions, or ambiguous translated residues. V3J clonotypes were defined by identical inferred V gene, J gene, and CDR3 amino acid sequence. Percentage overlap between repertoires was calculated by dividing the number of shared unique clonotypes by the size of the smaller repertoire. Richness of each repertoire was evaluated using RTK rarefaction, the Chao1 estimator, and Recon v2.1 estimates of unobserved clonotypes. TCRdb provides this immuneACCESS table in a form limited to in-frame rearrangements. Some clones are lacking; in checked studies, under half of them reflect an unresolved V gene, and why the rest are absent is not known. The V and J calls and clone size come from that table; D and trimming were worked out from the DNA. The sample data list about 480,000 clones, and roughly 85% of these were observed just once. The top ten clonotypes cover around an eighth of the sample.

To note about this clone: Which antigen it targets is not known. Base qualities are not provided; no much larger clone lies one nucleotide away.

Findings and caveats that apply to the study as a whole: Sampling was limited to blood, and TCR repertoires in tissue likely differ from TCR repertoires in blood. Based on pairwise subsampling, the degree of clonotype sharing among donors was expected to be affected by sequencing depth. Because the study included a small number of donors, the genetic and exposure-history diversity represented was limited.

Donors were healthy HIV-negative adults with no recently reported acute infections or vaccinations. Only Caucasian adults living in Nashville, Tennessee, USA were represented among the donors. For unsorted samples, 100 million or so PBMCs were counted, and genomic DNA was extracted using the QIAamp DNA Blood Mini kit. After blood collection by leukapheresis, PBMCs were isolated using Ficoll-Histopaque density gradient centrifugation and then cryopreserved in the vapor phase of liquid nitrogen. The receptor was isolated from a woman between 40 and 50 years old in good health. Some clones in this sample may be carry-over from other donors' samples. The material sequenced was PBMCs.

The DNA sequence is given as TGTGCCAGCAGTTACCCCCGAGGGGTTGCAGGGGTAGGGCATTTT. This sequence encodes CASSYPRGVAGVGHF. The chain is made from TRBV6-7 and TRBJ1-5; the D gene is possibly TRBD1, with 6 bases matching. TRBV6-7 is assigned to the ORF class and has an uncertain function. Between the V and J ends, shortened by 2 bases and 15 bases respectively, the junction contains 23 bases. The CDR3, from cysteine to phenylalanine, totals 15 residues. The kept DNA is CDR3 alone, 45 bases in frame from the first base.